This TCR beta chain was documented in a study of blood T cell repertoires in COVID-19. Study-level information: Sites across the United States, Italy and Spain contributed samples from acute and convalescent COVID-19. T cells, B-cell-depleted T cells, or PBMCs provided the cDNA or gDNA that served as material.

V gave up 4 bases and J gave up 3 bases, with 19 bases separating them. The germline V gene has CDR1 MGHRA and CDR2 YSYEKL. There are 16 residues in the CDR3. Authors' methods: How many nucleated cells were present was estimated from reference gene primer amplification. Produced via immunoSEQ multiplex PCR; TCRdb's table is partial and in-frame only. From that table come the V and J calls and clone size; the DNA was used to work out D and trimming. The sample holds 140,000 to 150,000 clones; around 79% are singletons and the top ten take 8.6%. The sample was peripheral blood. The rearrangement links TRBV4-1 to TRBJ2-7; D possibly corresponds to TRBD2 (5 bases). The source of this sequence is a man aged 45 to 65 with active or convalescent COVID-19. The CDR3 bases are TGCGCCAGCAGCCCCCCCCGGGCCGCCGGGATCTACGAGCAGTACTTC. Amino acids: CASSPPRAAGIYEQYF.